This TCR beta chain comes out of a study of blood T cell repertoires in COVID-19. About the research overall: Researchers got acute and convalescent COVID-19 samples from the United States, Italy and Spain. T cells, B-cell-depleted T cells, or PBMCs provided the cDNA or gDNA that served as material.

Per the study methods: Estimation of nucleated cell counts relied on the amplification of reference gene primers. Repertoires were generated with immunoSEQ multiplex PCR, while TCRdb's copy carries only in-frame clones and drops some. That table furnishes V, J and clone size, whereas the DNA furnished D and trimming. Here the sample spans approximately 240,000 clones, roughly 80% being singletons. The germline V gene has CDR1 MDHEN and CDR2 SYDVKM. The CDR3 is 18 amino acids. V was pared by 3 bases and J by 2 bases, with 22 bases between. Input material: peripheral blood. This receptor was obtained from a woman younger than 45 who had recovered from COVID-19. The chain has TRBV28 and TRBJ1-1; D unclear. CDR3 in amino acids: CASSLVSRAIAANTEAFF. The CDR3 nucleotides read TGTGCCAGCAGTTTGGTGTCGCGCGCCATTGCGGCCAACACTGAAGCTTTCTTT.